The entry that follows covers one T cell receptor (beta chain) sequence. The table lists this clonotype with many counts. Its cognate antigen has yet to be identified. Base qualities are not provided; no much larger clone lies one nucleotide away. The data stem from a study of CD8 T cells in ankylosing spondylitis (dated by TCRdb to about 2017). At the level of the whole study: To find TCR variants linked to disease, the study profiled T cell receptor beta repertoires in ankylosing spondylitis patients and healthy donors. The whole study cohort included about a hundred healthy donors and 25 ankylosing spondylitis patients. Peripheral blood samples were taken, and synovial fluid was additionally collected from ankylosing spondylitis patients.

The instrument was an Illumina HiSeq 2500. Quantitative 5'-RACE with molecular barcodes was the method used to prepare the TCR beta libraries. In the original analysis: Disease-linked TCR variants were identified with a new computational method built on a probabilistic model of VDJ rearrangement. TCRdb reprocessing: public reads trimmed at Q25 with fastp, clones called with MiXCR, in-frame beta chains kept. A single entry per CDR3 protein holds the most common genes and DNA from its merged rows. These V and J calls rely on TCRdb rather than the paper's analysis. This sample is represented by about 460,000 distinct CDR3 sequences; roughly 5% of them were singletons. The leading ten clones occupy roughly 3.3% of the sample. Overall study outcomes, separate from this receptor: The disease-linked clones had a CD8+ phenotype and were found at relatively low frequencies in peripheral blood. The disease-linked clones were reported to be significantly enriched in matched synovial fluid samples from ankylosing spondylitis patients. Blood from ankylosing spondylitis patients appeared to be characterized by a TCR beta motif composed of eight highly homologous amino acid variants. Some TCR beta motif variants had previously been reported in synovial fluid and blood of reactive arthritis patients, which suggested common disease-initiation mechanisms.

V gives up 3 bases and J gives up 4 bases, and the segment between their germline ends measures 11 bases. The CDR3 runs 14 residues from the cysteine to the phenylalanine. The CDR3 DNA has 42 bases and is translated from base 1. CDR1 and CDR2 were assigned from the germline V gene as SGHAT and FQNNGV. The chain is assembled from TRBV11-2 and TRBJ2-3; the D gene remains uncertain. Sequenced sample: blood, either unsorted or a sorted T cell fraction (not recorded which). This sequence was found in a male donor with ankylosing spondylitis. The DNA sequence is as follows: TGTGCCAGCAGCTTTAGGGCCAGATCAGATACGCAGTATTTT. The encoded protein is CASSFRARSDTQYF.